The T cell receptor beta chain under discussion was sequenced for a study of CD8+ T cells in alopecia areata. Study-level background: Each of the treated patients was given oral tofacitinib, 5 to 10 mg twice daily, for moderate-to-severe alopecia areata.

Peripheral blood, together with lesional scalp punch biopsies, was collected from alopecia areata patients. This clone was seen a handful of times. Its specificity is unknown. General study results and limits: TCR sharing across patients was less clear than in mice, possibly HLA-related.

Trimming shortened V by 3 bases and J by 5 bases, and 10 bases separated the two germline ends. This CDR3 contains 13 residues. In germline, CDR1 is SGHTA, CDR2 FQGNSA. cDNA reverse transcribed from extracted RNA served as the sequencing template. Libraries were prepared by immunoSEQ multiplex PCR; TCRdb keeps only in-frame clonotypes and omits some of them. The sample consists of 140,000 to 150,000 clones, around 51% of them appearing once. This rearrangement joins TRBV7-2 to TRBJ2-5, with a tentative D call TRBD1 (5 bases). The specimen was CD4+ T cells sorted from blood, collected at week 0. This sequence originates from a human donor with alopecia areata. This CDR3 reads CASSFTRVETQYF. DNA for the CDR3: TGTGCCAGCAGCTTTACCAGGGTTGAGACCCAGTACTTC.